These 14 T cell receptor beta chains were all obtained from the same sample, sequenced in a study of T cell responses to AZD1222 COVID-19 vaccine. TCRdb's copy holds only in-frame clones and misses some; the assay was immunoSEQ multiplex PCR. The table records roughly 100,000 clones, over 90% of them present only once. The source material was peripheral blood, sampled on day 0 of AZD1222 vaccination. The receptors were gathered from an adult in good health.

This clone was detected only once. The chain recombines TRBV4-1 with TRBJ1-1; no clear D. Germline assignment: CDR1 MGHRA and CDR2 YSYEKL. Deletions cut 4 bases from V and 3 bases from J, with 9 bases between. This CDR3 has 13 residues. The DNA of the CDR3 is TGCGCCAGCAGCCCCTCGCGGGACACTGAAGCTTTCTTT. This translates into CASSPSRDTEAFF.

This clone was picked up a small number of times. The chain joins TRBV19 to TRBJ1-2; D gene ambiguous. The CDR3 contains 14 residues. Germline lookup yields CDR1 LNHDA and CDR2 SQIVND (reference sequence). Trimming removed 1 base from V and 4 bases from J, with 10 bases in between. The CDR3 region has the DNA TGTGCCAGTAGTATAGTGGGCGGACTCTATGGCTACACCTTC. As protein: CASSIVGGLYGYTF.

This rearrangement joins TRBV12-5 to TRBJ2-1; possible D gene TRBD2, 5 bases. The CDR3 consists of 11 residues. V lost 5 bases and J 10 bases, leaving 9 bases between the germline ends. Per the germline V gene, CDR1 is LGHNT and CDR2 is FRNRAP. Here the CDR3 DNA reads TGTGCTAGTGGTGTACTAGGCGAGCAGTTCTTC. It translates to CASGVLGEQFF.

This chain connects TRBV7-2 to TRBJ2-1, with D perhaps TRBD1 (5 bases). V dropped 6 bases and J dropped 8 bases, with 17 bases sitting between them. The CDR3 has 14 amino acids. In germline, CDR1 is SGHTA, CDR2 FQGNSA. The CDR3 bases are TGTGCCAGCAGTTCATCCAGGGTCGTCGATGAGCAGTTCTTC. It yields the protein CASSSSRVVDEQFF.

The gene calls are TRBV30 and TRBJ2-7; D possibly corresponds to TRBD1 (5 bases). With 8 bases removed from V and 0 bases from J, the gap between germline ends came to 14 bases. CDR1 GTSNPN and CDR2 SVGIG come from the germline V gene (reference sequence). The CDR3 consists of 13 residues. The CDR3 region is CAREGDSSYEQYF. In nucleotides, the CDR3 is TGTGCCCGCGAAGGGGATAGCTCCTACGAGCAGTACTTC. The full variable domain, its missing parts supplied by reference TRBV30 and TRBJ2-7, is SQTIHQWPATLVQPVGSPLSLECTVEGTSNPNLYWYRQAAGRGLQLLFYSVGIGQISSEVPQNLSASRPQDRQFILSSKKLLLSDSGFYLCAREGDSSYEQYFGPGTRLTVT.

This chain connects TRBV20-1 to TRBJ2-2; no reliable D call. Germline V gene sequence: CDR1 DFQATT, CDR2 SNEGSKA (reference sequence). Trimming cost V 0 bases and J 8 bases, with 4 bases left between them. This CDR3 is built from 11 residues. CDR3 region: CSARELGELFF. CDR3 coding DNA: TGCAGTGCTAGAGAGTTGGGGGAGCTGTTTTTT.

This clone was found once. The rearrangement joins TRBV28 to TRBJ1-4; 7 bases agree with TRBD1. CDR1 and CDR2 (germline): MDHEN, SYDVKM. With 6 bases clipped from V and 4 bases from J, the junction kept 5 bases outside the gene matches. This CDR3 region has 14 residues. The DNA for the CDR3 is TGTGCCAGCAGACCCGGGACAGTTAATGAAAAACTGTTTTTT. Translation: CASRPGTVNEKLFF. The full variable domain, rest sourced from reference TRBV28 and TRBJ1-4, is DVKVTQSSRYLVKRTGEKVFLECVQDMDHENMFWYRQDPGLGLRLIYFSYDVKMKEKGDIPEGYSVSREKKERFSLILESASTNQTSMYLCASRPGTVNEKLFFGSGTQLSVL.

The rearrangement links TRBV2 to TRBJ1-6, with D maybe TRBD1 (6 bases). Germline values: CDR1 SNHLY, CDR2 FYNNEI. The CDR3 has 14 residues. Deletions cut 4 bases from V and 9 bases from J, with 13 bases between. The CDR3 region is CASSVKGGGSPLHF. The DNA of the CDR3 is TGTGCCAGCAGTGTAAAGGGAGGGGGTTCACCCCTCCACTTT.

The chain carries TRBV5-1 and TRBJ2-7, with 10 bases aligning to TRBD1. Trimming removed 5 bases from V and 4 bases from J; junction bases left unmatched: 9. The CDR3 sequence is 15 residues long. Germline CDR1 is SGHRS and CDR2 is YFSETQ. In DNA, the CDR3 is TGCGCCAGCAGTCTTCTGGGACAGGGGATATACGAGCAGTACTTC. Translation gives CASSLLGQGIYEQYF.

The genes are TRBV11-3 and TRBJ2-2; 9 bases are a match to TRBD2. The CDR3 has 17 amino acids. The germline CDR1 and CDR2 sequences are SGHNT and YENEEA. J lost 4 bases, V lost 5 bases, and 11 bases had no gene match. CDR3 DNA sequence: TGTGCCAGCAGCCCTAACCAGCGGGGGGTCCGCACCGGGGAGCTGTTTTTT. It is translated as CASSPNQRGVRTGELFF. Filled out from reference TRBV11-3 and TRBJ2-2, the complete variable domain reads EAGVVQSPRYKIIEKKQPVAFWCNPISGHNTLYWYLQNLGQGPELLIRYENEEAVDDSQLPKDRFSAERLKGVDSTLKIQPAELGDSAVYLCASSPNQRGVRTGELFFGEGSRLTVL.

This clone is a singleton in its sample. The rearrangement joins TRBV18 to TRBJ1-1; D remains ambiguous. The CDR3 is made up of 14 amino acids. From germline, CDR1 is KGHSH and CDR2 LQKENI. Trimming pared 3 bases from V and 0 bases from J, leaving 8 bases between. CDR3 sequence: CASSPSSMNTEAFF. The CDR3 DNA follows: TGTGCCAGCTCACCCTCGAGCATGAACACTGAAGCTTTCTTT.

CDR3 coding DNA: TGTGCCAGCAGTTACCTGTGGGGGGCCGGCGGGGAGCTGTTTTTT. It encodes CASSYLWGAGGELFF. The J gene is TRBJ2-2, the V gene TRBV6-5; D may correspond to TRBD1 or TRBD2 (6 bases each). V lost 2 bases, J lost 7 bases, and 14 bases lay in between. Germline loops: CDR1 MNHEY, CDR2 SVGAGI. The CDR3 covers 15 residues.

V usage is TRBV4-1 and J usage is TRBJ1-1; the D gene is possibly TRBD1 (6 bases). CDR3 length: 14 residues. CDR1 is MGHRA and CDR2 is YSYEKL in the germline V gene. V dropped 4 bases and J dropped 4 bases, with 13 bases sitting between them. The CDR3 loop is CASSPGTLATEAFF. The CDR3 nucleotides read TGCGCCAGCAGCCCGGGGACATTGGCCACTGAAGCTTTCTTT.

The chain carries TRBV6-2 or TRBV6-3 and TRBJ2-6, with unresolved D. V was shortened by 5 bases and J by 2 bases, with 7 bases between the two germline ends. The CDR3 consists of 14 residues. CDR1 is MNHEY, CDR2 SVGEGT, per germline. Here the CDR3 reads CASSRRAGANVLTF. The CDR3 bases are TGTGCCAGCAGTCGTAGGGCTGGGGCCAACGTCCTGACTTTC.